This TCR beta chain is from a study of blood T cell repertoires in COVID-19. Cohort placement rested on clinical history that participants reported themselves. There are 13 residues in the CDR3. V dropped 4 bases and J dropped 2 bases, with 6 bases sitting between them. Germline V gene data show CDR1 as WNHNN and CDR2 as SYGVQD (reference sequence). Sequencing was performed with immunoSEQ multiplex PCR; in TCRdb, only in-frame clones are kept and a portion is missing. The table shows a few hundred thousand clones, with more than 85% occurring only once. The chain recombines TRBV10-1 with TRBJ1-3; D gene unclear. The sequence came from a woman in her twenties or thirties who had recovered from COVID-19. Sequenced material: PBMCs or T cells enriched from blood (not recorded which). CDR3 nucleotide sequence: TGCGCCAGCAGTGGGGCAGCTGGAAACACCATATATTTT. Protein product: CASSGAAGNTIYF.